This T cell receptor (beta chain) appears in the sequencing data of a study of blood T cell repertoires in COVID-19 (dated by TCRdb to 2020 to 2021). Looking at the study overall: The collaborator samples originated in the United States, Italy and Spain and spanned the acute and convalescent phases of COVID-19. The prospective study material was composed of cDNA or gDNA derived from T cells, B-cell-depleted T cells, or PBMCs. HLA class I and class II types, where available, came from metadata supplied by the sample provider rather than from assay-based typing. The repertoires were released in a freely available public database meant as a resource for research on the immune response to SARS-CoV-2. The sample metadata nearly always contained a de-identified subject ID, COVID-19 status, age in years and sex. Samples were obtained from the ongoing ImmuneRACE study (first 160 participants) and from 1,200 or so subjects provided by 6 global collaborators. Subjects who had been exposed to COVID-19, were actively infected with it, or had recovered from it provided the deeply sampled blood TCRbeta repertoires that made up the dataset. General study outcomes and caveats: Clinical and demographic metadata were provided uncurated, with the amount varying by source and participant.

The germline ends are 14 bases apart after V is trimmed by 3 bases and J by 0 bases. Counted from cysteine to phenylalanine, this CDR3 has 17 amino acids. Only the CDR3 part of the read is kept: 51 bases, read in frame from the first base. The germline V gene sets CDR1 to SGHAT and CDR2 to FQNNGV. TCRbeta CDR3 regions were amplified from genomic DNA using the immunoSEQ Assay, a bias-controlled multiplex PCR. The source study handled its data this way. The number of nucleated cells in each sample was estimated from the amplification of reference gene primers within the assay. To quantify the absolute abundance of each unique TCRbeta CDR3 rearrangement, sequence reads were collapsed and filtered. Productive Simpson clonality was computed per sample as the square root of Simpson's diversity index over productive rearrangements. This is the immuneACCESS table as TCRdb keeps it, with only in-frame sequences that have V and J called. A part of the clones is gone; compared with another copy, unresolved V genes explain less than half, and the rest is unexplained. D and trimming were read from the DNA, whereas the V and J calls and clone size are those reported in that table. Counted in this sample were roughly 260,000 clones; about 87% of them appeared once. Clones ranked in the top ten supply 2% to 3% of the sample.

In the prospective study, participants were roughly 18 to 100 years old, resided in around 25 geographic areas of the United States, and were enrolled through a virtual design. In the prospective study, participants were assigned to cohorts based on the clinical history participants reported in a screening survey and a study questionnaire. Mobile phlebotomists in the prospective study collected whole blood, serum and a nasopharyngeal or oropharyngeal swab from every participant. Over a roughly two-month period, participants in the prospective study had the option of providing additional blood draws and questionnaires. Prospective study blood samples were shipped either frozen or at room temperature before DNA extraction. As for this clone: What this receptor recognizes is not known. Nothing much larger sits one base from this clone, and base qualities are not available.

The rearrangement joined TRBV11-2 to TRBJ2-2; tentative D gene TRBD1, with 6 bases matching. Sequencing was carried out using PBMCs or T cells enriched from blood (not recorded which). This clonotype was obtained from a woman in her 30s with acute COVID-19. The CDR3 is CASSFPGVSPNTGELFF. The nucleotide sequence reads as follows: TGTGCCAGCAGCTTTCCAGGGGTTTCCCCGAACACCGGGGAGCTGTTTTTT.